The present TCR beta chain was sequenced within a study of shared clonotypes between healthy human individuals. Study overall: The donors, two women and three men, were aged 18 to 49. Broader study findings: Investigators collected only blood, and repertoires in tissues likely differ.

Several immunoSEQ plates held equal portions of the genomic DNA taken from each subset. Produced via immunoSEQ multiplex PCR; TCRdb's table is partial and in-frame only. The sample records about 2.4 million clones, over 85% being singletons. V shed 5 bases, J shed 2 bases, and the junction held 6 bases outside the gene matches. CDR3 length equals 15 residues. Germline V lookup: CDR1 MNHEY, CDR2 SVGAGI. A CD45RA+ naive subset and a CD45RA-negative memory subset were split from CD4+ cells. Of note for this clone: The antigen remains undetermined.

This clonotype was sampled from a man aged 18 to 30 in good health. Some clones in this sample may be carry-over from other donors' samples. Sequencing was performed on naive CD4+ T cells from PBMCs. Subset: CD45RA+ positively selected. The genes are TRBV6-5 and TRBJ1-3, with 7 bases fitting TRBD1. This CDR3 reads CASSAQDRAGNTIYF. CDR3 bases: TGTGCCAGCAGTGCCCAAGACAGGGCTGGAAACACCATATATTTT.